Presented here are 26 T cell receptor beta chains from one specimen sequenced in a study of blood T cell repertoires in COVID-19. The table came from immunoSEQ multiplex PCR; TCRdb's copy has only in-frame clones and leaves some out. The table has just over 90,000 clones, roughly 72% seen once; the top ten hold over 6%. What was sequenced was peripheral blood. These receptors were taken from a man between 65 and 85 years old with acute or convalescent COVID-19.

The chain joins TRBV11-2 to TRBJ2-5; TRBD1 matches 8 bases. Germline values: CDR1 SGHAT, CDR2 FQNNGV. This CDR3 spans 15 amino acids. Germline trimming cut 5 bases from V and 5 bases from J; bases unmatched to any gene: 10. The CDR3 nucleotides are TGTGCCAGCAGCCCTGGACAGGGAAGCAGGGAGACCCAGTACTTC. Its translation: CASSPGQGSRETQYF.

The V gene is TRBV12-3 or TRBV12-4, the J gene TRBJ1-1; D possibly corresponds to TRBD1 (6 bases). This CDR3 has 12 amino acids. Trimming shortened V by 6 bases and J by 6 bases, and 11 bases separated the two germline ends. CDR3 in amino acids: CASRQGRAEAFF. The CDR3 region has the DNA TGTGCCAGCAGACAGGGTAGGGCTGAAGCTTTCTTT.

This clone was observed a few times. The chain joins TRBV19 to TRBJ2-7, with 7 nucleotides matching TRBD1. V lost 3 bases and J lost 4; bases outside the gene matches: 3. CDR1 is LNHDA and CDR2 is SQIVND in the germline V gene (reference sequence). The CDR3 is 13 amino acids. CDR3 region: CASSIEQGYEQYF. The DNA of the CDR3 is TGTGCCAGTAGTATCGAACAGGGGTACGAGCAGTACTTC.

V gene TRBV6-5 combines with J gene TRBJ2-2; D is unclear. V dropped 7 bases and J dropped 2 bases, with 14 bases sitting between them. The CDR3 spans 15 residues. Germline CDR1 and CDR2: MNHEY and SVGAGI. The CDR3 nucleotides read TGTGCCAGCATCAACAGCCCTCAAAACACCGGGGAGCTGTTTTTT. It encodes CASINSPQNTGELFF.

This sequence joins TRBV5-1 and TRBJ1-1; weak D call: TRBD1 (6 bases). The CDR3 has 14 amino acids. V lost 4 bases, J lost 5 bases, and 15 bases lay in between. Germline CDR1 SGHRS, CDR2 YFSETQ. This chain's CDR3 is CASSSSPRGTEAFF. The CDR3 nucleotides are TGCGCCAGCAGCAGTTCTCCCAGGGGAACTGAAGCTTTCTTT.

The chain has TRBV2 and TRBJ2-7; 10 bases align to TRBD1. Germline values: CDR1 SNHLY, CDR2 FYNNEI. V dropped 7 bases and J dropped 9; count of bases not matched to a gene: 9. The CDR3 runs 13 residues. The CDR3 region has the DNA TGTGCCAGCACTCTCCGGGACAGGGGTCGGCAGTACGTC. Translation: CASTLRDRGRQYV.

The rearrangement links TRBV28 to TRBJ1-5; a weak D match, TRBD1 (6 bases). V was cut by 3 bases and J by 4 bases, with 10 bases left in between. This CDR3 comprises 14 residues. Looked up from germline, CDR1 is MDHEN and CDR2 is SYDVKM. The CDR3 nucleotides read TGTGCCAGCAGTTTGGACAGTTATAATCAGCCCCAGCATTTT. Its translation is CASSLDSYNQPQHF.

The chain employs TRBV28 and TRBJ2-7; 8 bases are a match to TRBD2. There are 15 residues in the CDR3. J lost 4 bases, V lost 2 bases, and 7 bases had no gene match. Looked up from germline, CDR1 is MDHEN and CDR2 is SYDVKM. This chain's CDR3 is CASSLRGSGKYEQYF. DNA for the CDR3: TGTGCCAGCAGTTTACGCGGTAGCGGGAAGTACGAGCAGTACTTC.

CDR3 region: CATSDGDSTYNEQFF. The CDR3 DNA sequence: TGTGCCACCAGTGATGGGGACAGTACCTACAATGAGCAGTTCTTC. The chain employs TRBV24-1 and TRBJ2-1, with TRBD1 identical over 7 bases. Germline CDR1 KGHDR, CDR2 SFDVKD. V shed 3 bases, J shed 2 bases, and the junction held 3 bases outside the gene matches. The CDR3 spans 15 residues.

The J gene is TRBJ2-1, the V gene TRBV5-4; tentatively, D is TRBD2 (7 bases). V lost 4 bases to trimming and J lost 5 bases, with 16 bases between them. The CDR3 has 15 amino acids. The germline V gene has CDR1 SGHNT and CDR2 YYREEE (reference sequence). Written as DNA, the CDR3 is TGTGCCAGCAGCCAGGGACACCGGGGGGACAATGAGCAGTTCTTC. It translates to CASSQGHRGDNEQFF.

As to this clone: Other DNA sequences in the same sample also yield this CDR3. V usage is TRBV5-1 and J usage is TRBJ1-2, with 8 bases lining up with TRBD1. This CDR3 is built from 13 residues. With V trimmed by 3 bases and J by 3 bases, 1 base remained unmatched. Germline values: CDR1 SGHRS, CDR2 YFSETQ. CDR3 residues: CASSSTGDYGYTF. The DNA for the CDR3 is TGCGCCAGCAGCTCGACAGGGGACTATGGCTACACCTTC. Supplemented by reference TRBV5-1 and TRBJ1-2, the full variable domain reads KAGVTQTPRYLIKTRGQQVTLSCSPISGHRSVSWYQQTPGQGLQFLFEYFSETQRNKGNFPGRFSGRQFSNSRSEMNVSTLELGDSALYLCASSSTGDYGYTFGSGTRLTVV.

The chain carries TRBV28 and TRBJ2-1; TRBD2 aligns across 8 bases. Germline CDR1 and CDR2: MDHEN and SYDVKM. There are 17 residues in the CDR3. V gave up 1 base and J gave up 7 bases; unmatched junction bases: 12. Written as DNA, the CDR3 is TGTGCCAGCAGTTTATACGGGGGGGACCCCGCGCTAAATGAGCAGTTCTTC. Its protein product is CASSLYGGDPALNEQFF.

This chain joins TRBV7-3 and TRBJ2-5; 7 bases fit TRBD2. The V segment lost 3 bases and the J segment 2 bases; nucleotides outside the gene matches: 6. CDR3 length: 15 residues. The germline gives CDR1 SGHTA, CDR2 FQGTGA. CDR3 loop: CASSFLSGKQETQYF. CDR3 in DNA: TGTGCCAGCAGCTTTTTGAGCGGGAAACAAGAGACCCAGTACTTC.

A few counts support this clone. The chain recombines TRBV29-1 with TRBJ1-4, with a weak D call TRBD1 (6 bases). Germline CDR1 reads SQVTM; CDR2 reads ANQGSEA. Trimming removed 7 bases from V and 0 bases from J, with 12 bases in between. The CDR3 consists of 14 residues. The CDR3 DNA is TGCAGCGCCGAGGACAGTTCAACTAATGAAAAACTGTTTTTT. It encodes CSAEDSSTNEKLFF.

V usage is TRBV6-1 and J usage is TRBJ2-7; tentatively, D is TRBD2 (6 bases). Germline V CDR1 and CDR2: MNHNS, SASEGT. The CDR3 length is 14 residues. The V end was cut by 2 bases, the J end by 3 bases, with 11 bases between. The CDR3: CASSESGLFYEQYF. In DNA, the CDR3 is TGTGCCAGCAGTGAATCGGGACTTTTCTACGAGCAGTACTTC.

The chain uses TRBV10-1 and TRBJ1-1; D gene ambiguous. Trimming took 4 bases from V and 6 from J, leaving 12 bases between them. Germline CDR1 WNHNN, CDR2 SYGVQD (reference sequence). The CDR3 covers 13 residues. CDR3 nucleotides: TGCGCCAGCAGTGGGGCCAGTACGTCTGAAGCTTTCTTT. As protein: CASSGASTSEAFF.

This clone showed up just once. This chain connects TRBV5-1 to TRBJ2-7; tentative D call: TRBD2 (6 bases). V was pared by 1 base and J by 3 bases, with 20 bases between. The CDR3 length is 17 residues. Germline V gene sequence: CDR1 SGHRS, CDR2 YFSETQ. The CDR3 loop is CASSLRGSWDSLYEQYF. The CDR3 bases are TGCGCCAGCAGCTTGCGGGGGTCCTGGGACTCCCTCTACGAGCAGTACTTC.

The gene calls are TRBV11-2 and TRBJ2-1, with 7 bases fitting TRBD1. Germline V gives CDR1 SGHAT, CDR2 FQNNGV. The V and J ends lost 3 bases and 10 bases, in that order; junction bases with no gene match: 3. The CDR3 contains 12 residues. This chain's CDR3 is CASSFDRDEQFF. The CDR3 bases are TGTGCCAGCAGCTTCGACAGGGACGAGCAGTTCTTC.

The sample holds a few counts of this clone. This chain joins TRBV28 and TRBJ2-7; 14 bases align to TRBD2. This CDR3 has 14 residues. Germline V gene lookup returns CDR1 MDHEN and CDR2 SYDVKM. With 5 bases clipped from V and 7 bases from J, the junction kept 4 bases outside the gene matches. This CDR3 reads CASSRLAGGWEQYF. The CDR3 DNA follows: TGTGCCAGCAGTAGACTAGCGGGAGGGTGGGAGCAGTACTTC.

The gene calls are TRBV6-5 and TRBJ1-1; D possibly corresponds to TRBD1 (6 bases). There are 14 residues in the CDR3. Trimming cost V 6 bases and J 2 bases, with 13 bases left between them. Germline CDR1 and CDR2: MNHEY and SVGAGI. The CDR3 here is CASRPDRFNTEAFF. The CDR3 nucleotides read TGTGCCAGCAGACCCGACAGGTTCAACACTGAAGCTTTCTTT.

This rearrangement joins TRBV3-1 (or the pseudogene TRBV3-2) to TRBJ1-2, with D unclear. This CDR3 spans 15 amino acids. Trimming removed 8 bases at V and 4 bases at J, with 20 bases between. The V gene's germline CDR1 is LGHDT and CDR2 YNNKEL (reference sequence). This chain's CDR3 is CASLAGPGIGYGYTF. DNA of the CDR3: TGTGCCAGCCTAGCGGGTCCGGGGATCGGCTATGGCTACACCTTC.

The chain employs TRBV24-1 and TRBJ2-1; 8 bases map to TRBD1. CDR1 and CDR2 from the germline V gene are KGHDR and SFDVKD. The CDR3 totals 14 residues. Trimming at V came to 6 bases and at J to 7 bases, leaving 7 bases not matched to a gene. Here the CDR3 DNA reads TGTGCCACCAGTCCGGGACAGGTGAAAAATGAGCAGTTCTTC. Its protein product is CATSPGQVKNEQFF.

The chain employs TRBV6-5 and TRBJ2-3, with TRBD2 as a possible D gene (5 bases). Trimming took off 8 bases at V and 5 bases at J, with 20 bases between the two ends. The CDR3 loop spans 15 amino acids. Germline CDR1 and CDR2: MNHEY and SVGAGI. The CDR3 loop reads CASSPLRDYEDTQYF. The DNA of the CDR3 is TGTGCCAGCTCCCCCCTGAGGGATTACGAAGATACGCAGTATTTT.

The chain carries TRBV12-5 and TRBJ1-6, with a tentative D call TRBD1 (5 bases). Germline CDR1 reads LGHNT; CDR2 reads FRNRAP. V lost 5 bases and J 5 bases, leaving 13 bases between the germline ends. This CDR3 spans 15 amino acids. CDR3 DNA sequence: TGTGCTAGTGGTGGCGCGGGGCAGGATAATTCACCCCTCCACTTT. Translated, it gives CASGGAGQDNSPLHF.

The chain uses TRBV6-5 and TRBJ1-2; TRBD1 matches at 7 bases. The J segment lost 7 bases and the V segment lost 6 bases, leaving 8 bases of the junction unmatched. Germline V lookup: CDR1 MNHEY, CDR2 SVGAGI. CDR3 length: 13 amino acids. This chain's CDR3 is CASRRQGYGGYTF. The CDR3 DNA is TGTGCCAGCAGACGACAGGGTTATGGTGGCTACACCTTC.

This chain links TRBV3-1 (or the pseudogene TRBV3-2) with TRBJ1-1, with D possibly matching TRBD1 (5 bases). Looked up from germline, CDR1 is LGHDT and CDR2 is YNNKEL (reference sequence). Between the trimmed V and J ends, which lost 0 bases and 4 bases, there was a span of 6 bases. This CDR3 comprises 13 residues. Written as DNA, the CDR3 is TGTGCCAGCAGCCAAGAAAGGGGCACTGAAGCTTTCTTT. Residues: CASSQERGTEAFF.